The 30 T cell receptor beta chains presented below share a single source sample, sequenced in a study of T cells after yellow fever vaccination (dated by TCRdb to the late 2010s). This sample's treatment or condition label indicates: live attenuated yellow fever vaccine strain. Library generation was performed with 5' RACE. Sequencing took place on an Illumina HiSeq 2500. TCRdb itself trimmed the public reads at Q25 with fastp, ran MiXCR and retained productive beta chains. Here each entry gathers all rows of one CDR3 protein and keeps the most common genes and DNA. Recorded for this sample are some 320,000 distinct CDR3 sequences; about 9.5% of them occurred a single time. Together, the top ten hold roughly 17% of the sample. The sequencing here drew on PBMCs, taken on the day of the first yellow fever vaccination. These receptors came from a young man who received the YFV17D yellow fever vaccine.

This clonotype appeared a few times. The chain recombines TRBV7-2 with TRBJ1-1; a possible D gene is TRBD1 (6 bases). Trimming shortened V by 1 base and J by 8 bases, and 17 bases separated the two germline ends. Germline V gene lookup returns CDR1 SGHTA and CDR2 FQGNSA. The CDR3 extends over 15 amino acids. CDR3 in amino acids: CASSLVVRGHSEAFF. The DNA for the CDR3 is TGTGCCAGCAGCTTAGTGGTTCGGGGACACTCCGAAGCTTTCTTT.

This clonotype was found a few times. A much more abundant neighbour one base away suggests this may be a read error. The chain links TRBV7-6 to TRBJ2-3; D may be TRBD1 (5 bases). From germline, CDR1 is SGHVS and CDR2 FNYEAQ. This CDR3 contains 14 residues. V was shortened by 2 bases and J by 1 base, with 7 bases between the two germline ends. The CDR3 DNA follows: TGTGCCAGCAGCTTAATAGGGGGCACAGATACGCAGTATTTT. This encodes CASSLIGGTDTQYF.

This clonotype was detected only a few times. The rearrangement uses TRBV5-6 and TRBJ2-7; D tentatively reads TRBD1 or TRBD2 (5 bases each). The CDR3 is made up of 12 amino acids. Deletions cut 4 bases from V and 6 bases from J, with 11 bases between. Germline-derived CDR1 and CDR2 are SGHDT and YYEEEE. CDR3 sequence reads: CASSRGEFEQYV. The CDR3 coding sequence is TGTGCCAGCAGCCGAGGGGAATTCGAGCAGTACGTC.

This clonotype has a handful of counts. In DNA, the CDR3 is TGCGCCAGCAGCTACGGACTAGCGGGGGGTAAATACAATGAGCAGTTCTTC. Translated, it gives CASSYGLAGGKYNEQFF. The gene calls are TRBV5-1 and TRBJ2-1; 14 nucleotides align to TRBD2. Trimming at V came to 3 bases and at J to 4 bases, leaving 6 bases not matched to a gene. Germline assignment: CDR1 SGHRS and CDR2 YFSETQ. The CDR3 totals 17 residues.

This clonotype was seen a few times. V is TRBV6-2 or TRBV6-3 and J is TRBJ1-1; a possible D gene is TRBD1 (6 bases). V lost 7 bases to trimming and J lost 4 bases, with 13 bases between them. This CDR3 is 13 amino acids long. Germline lookup yields CDR1 MNHEY and CDR2 SVGEGT. CDR3 protein: CASIQGLSTEAFF. Here the CDR3 DNA reads TGTGCCAGCATACAGGGACTGAGCACTGAAGCTTTCTTT.

The chain uses TRBV7-6 and TRBJ2-3; maybe TRBD2 (5 bases). This CDR3 is 14 amino acids long. Germline V lookup: CDR1 SGHVS, CDR2 FNYEAQ. Trimming shortened V by 3 bases and J by 2 bases, and 9 bases separated the two germline ends. The CDR3 DNA reads as TGTGCCAGCAGCTTTCTCGGGGACACAGATACGCAGTATTTT. Its translation: CASSFLGDTDTQYF.

Many counts were recorded for this clonotype. The chain uses TRBV6-5 and TRBJ2-3; the match to TRBD2 covers 9 bases. CDR1 is MNHEY and CDR2 is SVGAGI in the germline V gene. The V segment lost 2 bases and the J segment 5 bases; nucleotides outside the gene matches: 17. CDR3 length equals 19 residues. The CDR3 loop reads CASSYVAGGRIKGRDTQYF. As DNA, the CDR3 is TGTGCCAGCAGTTACGTGGCGGGGGGGCGAATAAAGGGCCGAGATACGCAGTATTTT.

This clonotype was seen more than once but under ten times. The V gene is TRBV6-1, the J gene TRBJ2-1; TRBD2 aligns across 8 bases. Germline-derived CDR1 and CDR2 are MNHNS and SASEGT. The length of the CDR3 is 15 residues. The junction had 6 bases not matched to a gene; V was cut back by 2 bases and J by 6 bases. The CDR3 DNA follows: TGTGCCAGCAGTGAAATCCAGCGGGGGTTCAATGAGCAGTTCTTC. It is translated as CASSEIQRGFNEQFF.

This clonotype was detected a few times. V gene TRBV7-9 combines with J gene TRBJ1-4; D gene ambiguous. There are 14 residues in the CDR3. The V gene's germline CDR1 is SEHNR and CDR2 FQNEAQ (reference sequence). The V end lost 7 bases, the J end lost 7 bases, and 16 bases lay between the germline ends. The CDR3 reads CASTSGIRGEKLFF. In DNA, the CDR3 is TGTGCCAGCACTTCCGGGATACGCGGTGAAAAACTGTTTTTT.

In this sample, this clonotype turned up a few times. The V gene is TRBV6-5, the J gene TRBJ2-3; D uncertain. V was cut by 9 bases and J by 6 bases, with 13 bases left in between. This CDR3 region has 12 residues. Germline V CDR1 and CDR2: MNHEY, SVGAGI. The CDR3, as DNA: TGTGCCAGTCGTTCCTTTTCGGATACGCAGTATTTT. Its protein is CASRSFSDTQYF.

The sample holds a few counts of this clonotype. This chain links TRBV6-1 with TRBJ1-2; the D gene is possibly TRBD1 (5 bases). Germline loops: CDR1 MNHNS, CDR2 SASEGT. The length of the CDR3 is 14 residues. Trimming left V 3 bases short and J 0 bases short, with 8 bases between. CDR3 DNA: TGTGCCAGCAGTGACCGAGGGGCTAACTATGGCTACACCTTC. Translation gives CASSDRGANYGYTF.

The chain couples TRBV29-1 to TRBJ2-3; D gene unclear. Germline lookup yields CDR1 SQVTM and CDR2 ANQGSEA. There are 11 residues in the CDR3. The CDR3 sequence: CSPSNTDTQYF. For the CDR3, the DNA is TGCAGTCCCTCAAACACAGATACGCAGTATTTT.

The V gene is TRBV11-3, the J gene TRBJ2-5, with TRBD1 as a possible D gene (6 bases). This CDR3 is built from 14 residues. V shed 4 bases and J shed 5 bases, with 14 bases lying between them. Germline CDR1 SGHNT, CDR2 YENEEA. The CDR3 nucleotides are TGTGCCAGCAGCTCTCAGGGGCGGCAGGAGACCCAGTACTTC. It codes for CASSSQGRQETQYF.

The sample holds many counts of this clonotype. This chain links TRBV20-1 with TRBJ1-6, with 10 bases that match TRBD1. The junction had 5 bases not matched to a gene; V was cut back by 0 bases and J by 3 bases. CDR1 and CDR2 from the germline V gene are DFQATT and SNEGSKA (reference sequence). The CDR3 covers 17 residues. The CDR3 here is CSARDPDRGFYNSPLHF. CDR3 DNA: TGCAGTGCTAGAGATCCGGACAGGGGGTTCTATAATTCACCCCTCCACTTT.

This chain joins TRBV5-1 and TRBJ1-3; TRBD1 is a possible D gene (5 bases). Trimming shortened V by 4 bases and J by 4 bases, and 12 bases separated the two germline ends. This CDR3 is 14 amino acids long. Germline V gene sequence: CDR1 SGHRS, CDR2 YFSETQ. The CDR3 coding sequence is TGCGCCAGCAGCGCGGACACGGAGGGAAACACCATATATTTT. Protein: CASSADTEGNTIYF. The full variable domain, its missing parts supplied by reference TRBV5-1 and TRBJ1-3, is KAGVTQTPRYLIKTRGQQVTLSCSPISGHRSVSWYQQTPGQGLQFLFEYFSETQRNKGNFPGRFSGRQFSNSRSEMNVSTLELGDSALYLCASSADTEGNTIYFGEGSWLTVV.

This clonotype was observed many times. The CDR3 spells CSAFLDWQETQYF. In DNA, the CDR3 is TGCAGTGCCTTCCTTGACTGGCAAGAGACCCAGTACTTC. The V and J genes are TRBV20-1 and TRBJ2-5, with D uncertain. The CDR3 loop spans 13 amino acids. CDR1 is DFQATT, CDR2 SNEGSKA, per germline (reference sequence). Trimming shortened V by 6 bases and J by 2 bases, and 13 bases separated the two germline ends.

In nucleotides, the CDR3 is TGTGCCAGCAGCCCCAGGTCGGGGGTTGAGCAGTTCTTC. Translation: CASSPRSGVEQFF. V and J are TRBV7-7 and TRBJ2-1; the D gene is possibly TRBD2 (6 bases). The CDR3 runs 13 residues. Germline CDR1 SSHAT, CDR2 FNYEAQ (reference sequence). V lost 5 bases and J lost 9, with 14 bases in between.

This chain connects TRBV7-6 to TRBJ2-7, with 10 bases matching TRBD1. The germline gives CDR1 SGHVS, CDR2 FNYEAQ. This CDR3 is 15 amino acids long. Trimming took 1 base from V and 3 from J; bases not matched to a gene: 3. The CDR3: CASSLGQGANYEQYF. The CDR3 DNA reads as TGTGCCAGCAGCTTAGGACAGGGGGCGAACTACGAGCAGTACTTC. Supplemented by reference TRBV7-6 and TRBJ2-7, the full variable domain reads GAGVSQSPRYKVTKRGQDVALRCDPISGHVSLYWYRQALGQGPEFLTYFNYEAQQDKSGLPNDRFSAERPEGSISTLTIQRTEQRDSAMYRCASSLGQGANYEQYFGPGTRLTVT.

Ten or more counts support this clonotype. The chain combines TRBV5-1 with TRBJ2-7, with TRBD1 matching 8 bases. Germline values: CDR1 SGHRS, CDR2 YFSETQ. V trimming: 2 bases; J trimming: 5 bases; junction bases outside the gene matches: 3. CDR3 length equals 13 residues. This CDR3 is CASSFRGRHEQYF. The CDR3 bases are TGCGCCAGCAGCTTCAGGGGGCGGCACGAGCAGTACTTC.

The chain has TRBV7-2 and TRBJ1-6; no definite D call. The ends were cut back, 5 bases at V and 8 bases at J, with 13 bases in the middle. The CDR3 consists of 14 residues. From germline, CDR1 is SGHTA and CDR2 FQGNSA. CDR3: CASSPKLADSPLHF. In DNA form, the CDR3 reads TGTGCCAGCAGCCCGAAGCTAGCGGATTCACCCCTCCACTTT.

The J gene is TRBJ2-5, the V gene TRBV7-2; the D gene is possibly TRBD2 (6 bases). The CDR3 has 13 residues. CDR1 and CDR2 (germline): SGHTA, FQGNSA. V dropped 5 bases and J dropped 8 bases, with 15 bases sitting between them. DNA of the CDR3: TGTGCCAGCAGCCAGGGACTTGGTATCACCCAGTACTTC. Translating gives CASSQGLGITQYF.

This clonotype came up a few times. V and J are TRBV19 and TRBJ1-2; no clear D gene. The CDR3 length is 11 residues. Germline values: CDR1 LNHDA, CDR2 SQIVND (reference sequence). V gave up 4 bases and J gave up 4 bases, with 4 bases separating them. The DNA of the CDR3 is TGTGCCAGTAGTAGGGCCTATGGCTACACCTTC. Its translation: CASSRAYGYTF.

The chain combines TRBV7-9 with TRBJ2-3, with TRBD1 matching over 9 bases. The CDR3 length is 16 residues. The ends lost 3 bases at V and 1 base at J; junction bases unmatched: 5. In germline, CDR1 is SEHNR, CDR2 FQNEAQ (reference sequence). DNA of the CDR3: TGTGCCAGCAGCTTTTCCTGGACAGGGGGCACAGATACGCAGTATTTT. This codes for CASSFSWTGGTDTQYF.

This clonotype appeared a few times. The gene calls are TRBV11-2 and TRBJ2-5, with a possible D match to TRBD1 (5 bases). V lost 6 bases to trimming and J lost 4 bases, with 9 bases between them. CDR3 length: 12 residues. The germline CDR1 and CDR2 sequences are SGHAT and FQNNGV. The CDR3 reads CASRGPRETQYF. The DNA of the CDR3 is TGTGCCAGCAGGGGGCCTCGAGAGACCCAGTACTTC.

This clonotype was seen at least ten times. The chain employs TRBV4-2 and TRBJ2-3, with TRBD1 matching over 10 bases. The CDR3 spans 14 residues. Germline V lookup: CDR1 LGHNA, CDR2 YNFKEQ. With 4 bases clipped from V and 4 bases from J, the junction kept 2 bases outside the gene matches. DNA of the CDR3: TGTGCCAGCAGCCTGGACAGGGGGTCAGATACGCAGTATTTT. Encoded protein: CASSLDRGSDTQYF.

This clonotype was found a few times. The chain has TRBV4-3 and TRBJ1-1, with D possibly being TRBD1 (6 bases). This CDR3 is 13 amino acids long. The germline V and J ends were trimmed by 6 bases and 4 bases, with 12 bases remaining between them. CDR1 and CDR2 from the germline V gene are LGHNA and YSLEER. CDR3 nucleotide sequence: TGCGCCAGCAGAGTCCTAGGGGGCACTGAAGCTTTCTTT. It is translated as CASRVLGGTEAFF.

The table lists this clonotype with a few counts. This sequence joins TRBV20-1 and TRBJ2-3; D gene ambiguous. Trimming stripped 0 bases from V and 1 base from J, with 8 bases between. Germline CDR1 is DFQATT and CDR2 is SNEGSKA (reference sequence). This CDR3 region has 14 residues. CDR3 sequence (DNA): TGCAGTGCTAGAGACCCCGTCGGCACAGATACGCAGTATTTT. Residues: CSARDPVGTDTQYF.

The V call is TRBV5-6, the J call TRBJ1-6; the D gene is possibly TRBD1 (5 bases). Germline V CDR1 and CDR2: SGHDT, YYEEEE. The CDR3 is 16 residues long. Trimming shortened V by 5 bases and J by 0 bases, and 12 bases separated the two germline ends. This CDR3 reads CASRRTPHSYNSPLHF. The CDR3 DNA is TGTGCCAGCAGGCGGACACCGCACTCCTATAATTCACCCCTCCACTTT.

This clonotype was seen ten or more times. The chain couples TRBV5-1 to TRBJ2-7, with D possibly being TRBD1 (6 bases). CDR1 and CDR2 from the germline V gene are SGHRS and YFSETQ. CDR3 length equals 15 residues. Trimming pared 4 bases from V and 5 bases from J, leaving 19 bases between. As DNA, the CDR3 is TGCGCCAGCAGCCGCAGGGTGGGGGCGAGCCACGAGCAGTACTTC. Translating it yields CASSRRVGASHEQYF.

This clonotype was found many times. The CDR3 DNA follows: TGCGCCAGCAGCCAAGACGGGACACTCAGCTCTGGAAACACCATATATTTT. Translated, it gives CASSQDGTLSSGNTIYF. This sequence joins TRBV4-3 and TRBJ1-3, with D maybe TRBD1 (6 bases). The V gene lost 0 bases and the J gene lost 0 bases, with 12 bases spanning the gap. This CDR3 is built from 17 residues. CDR1 is LGHNA and CDR2 is YSLEER in the germline V gene.